Listed below are T cell receptor beta chains from one sample, sequenced in a study of T cells in localized non-small cell lung cancer. Here immunoSEQ multiplex PCR was the method, and the copy in TCRdb shows in-frame clones only, minus some. The table shows more than 25,000 clones, with around 89% occurring only once. The source material was peripheral blood, sampled before any cancer treatment. These receptors were obtained from a woman aged 35 to 70 with stage I lung adenocarcinoma. Each CDR3 is given without its conserved first and last residue. Clone sizes are given selectively: once, few, many, or a class where the clone is expanded.

J,size,V,CDR3
TRBJ2-7,.,TRBV6-8,ASSYPTAEQY
TRBJ2-5,.,TRBV7-9,ASSSTGRAAQETQY
TRBJ1-4,.,TRBV6-1,ASQGTTNEKLF
TRBJ1-1,.,TRBV30,AWSGFSEAF
TRBJ2-1,.,TRBV7-6,ASSPPGQANNEQF
TRBJ1-3,.,TRBV5-6,ASSRRLGNTIY
TRBJ2-3,.,TRBV19,ASSTNLMPY
TRBJ1-2,.,TRBV5-6,ASSLGDSNYGYT
TRBJ1-5,.,TRBV28,ASSPLGFSQH
TRBJ1-6,.,TRBV7-9,ASSLMGDSPLH
TRBJ1-1,.,TRBV25-1,ASSEGWSGTEAF
TRBJ1-4,.,TRBV13,ASSLLGDRGLTPGEKLF
TRBJ2-3,.,TRBV14,ASSQDSGPSTDTQY
TRBJ2-7,.,TRBV11-3,ASSPGDALNHEQY
TRBJ2-1,.,TRBV7-9,ASSLGQYNEQF
TRBJ2-5,.,TRBV5-1,ASSLSTGQRGTQY
TRBJ2-7,once,TRBV18,ASSRAVIDEQY
TRBJ2-1,.,TRBV7-9,ASSFSSDEQF
TRBJ2-1,few,TRBV11-1,ASTLAGGQVNEQF
TRBJ2-7,.,TRBV6-6,ASSYYKGSYEQY
TRBJ2-5,.,TRBV5-6,ASSFKGLALIGRETQY
TRBJ1-6,once,TRBV29-1,SALIRYNKNSPLH
TRBJ2-5,.,TRBV4-2,ASSQSWAVRGKETQY
TRBJ2-4,.,TRBV28,AISTGYWKNIQY
TRBJ1-1,once,TRBV28,ASSFSTGTAF
TRBJ1-5,.,TRBV7-9,ASSVGQGSNQPQH
TRBJ1-2,.,TRBV25-1,ASSEGGEEGYGYT
TRBJ1-1,.,TRBV29-1,SVVIYQNTEAF
TRBJ2-7,.,TRBV19,ASSSQGAHEQY
TRBJ1-4,.,TRBV7-2,ASSSRTSNEKLF
TRBJ2-7,.,TRBV11-2,ASSSQRLEQY
TRBJ2-7,.,TRBV6-1,ASSGTGVAYEQY
TRBJ2-7,.,TRBV6-5,ASSQGGGNYEQY
TRBJ1-1,.,TRBV2,ASSEGLNTEAF
TRBJ1-5,.,TRBV30,AWSPLFDQPQH
TRBJ2-5,.,TRBV7-2,ASSLAAGTGKETQY
TRBJ2-7,.,TRBV2,ATSGTAYEQY
TRBJ1-1,.,TRBV19,ASSILWGQGGTEAF
TRBJ2-5,.,TRBV5-4,ASSSWRGGETQY
TRBJ1-3,.,TRBV27,ASSLFPGQGSAIY
TRBJ2-2,.,TRBV7-3,ASSWGLAGSPGTGELF
TRBJ2-7,.,TRBV9,ASSVGGSDSYEQY
.,.,TRBV6-6,ASSPLAYEQY
TRBJ2-3,once,TRBV18,ASSDLAGSDTQY
TRBJ1-2,.,TRBV11-2,ASSSQGQSLYGYT
TRBJ2-2,once,TRBV9,ASSVGAVTSGELF
TRBJ2-2,.,TRBV19,ASSFAGTLNTGELF
TRBJ1-2,once,TRBV28,ASSLLSPGDGYT
TRBJ1-2,.,TRBV6-5,ASSYSGSGNYGYT